Each of the 27 T cell receptor beta chains below was sequenced from the same sample in a study of T cell responses to AZD1222 COVID-19 vaccine. Repertoires were generated with immunoSEQ multiplex PCR, while TCRdb's copy carries only in-frame clones and drops some. The table lists about 110,000 clones, 91% of them singletons. This sample comprised peripheral blood, obtained on day 0 of AZD1222 vaccination. The source of these receptors is an adult in good health.

V and J are TRBV2 and TRBJ1-1, with 7 bases lining up with TRBD1. The CDR3 has 13 amino acids. Per the germline V gene, CDR1 is SNHLY and CDR2 is FYNNEI. The junction had 1 base not matched to a gene; V was cut back by 6 bases and J by 0 bases. In DNA, the CDR3 is TGTGCCAGCAGGGGACAGATGAACACTGAAGCTTTCTTT. Protein product: CASRGQMNTEAFF.

This chain links TRBV3-1 (or the pseudogene TRBV3-2) with TRBJ2-1; D is undetermined. Germline V gene lookup returns CDR1 LGHDT and CDR2 YNNKEL (reference sequence). Trimming removed 5 bases from V and 9 bases from J, with 11 bases in between. CDR3 length: 12 amino acids. The CDR3 region has the DNA TGTGCCAGCAGCTCTTTCGGCCTTGAGCAGTTCTTC. Translating it yields CASSSFGLEQFF.

The rearrangement joins TRBV6-5 to TRBJ2-5; 13 nucleotides agree with TRBD2. Trimming took 4 bases from V and 5 from J; bases not matched to a gene: 7. This CDR3 is 16 amino acids long. The germline gives CDR1 MNHEY, CDR2 SVGAGI. CDR3 residues: CASSWGLAGTGETQYF. DNA of the CDR3: TGTGCCAGCAGTTGGGGACTAGCGGGGACCGGTGAGACCCAGTACTTC.

As DNA, the CDR3 is TGTGCCTGGCGGGGGGCGATTGAAGCTTTCTTT. Amino acids: CAWRGAIEAFF. This chain connects TRBV30 to TRBJ1-1, with TRBD1 as a possible D gene (6 bases). Per germline, CDR1 GTSNPN and CDR2 SVGIG (reference sequence). This CDR3 has 11 residues. V was cut by 5 bases and J by 7 bases, with 11 bases left in between.

The chain combines TRBV29-1 with TRBJ2-2; 11 bases line up with TRBD2. V lost 3 bases and J lost 7; bases outside the gene matches: 7. The CDR3 has 15 amino acids. Germline CDR1 SQVTM, CDR2 ANQGSEA. CDR3 region: CSVEVAGGPLGELFF. CDR3 bases: TGCAGCGTTGAGGTAGCGGGAGGGCCGCTCGGGGAGCTGTTTTTT.

This clone was observed a handful of times. The rearrangement links TRBV10-1 to TRBJ2-1; 13 positions match TRBD2. The germline CDR1 and CDR2 sequences are WNHNN and SYGVQD (reference sequence). The CDR3 is 17 residues long. V lost 0 bases to trimming and J lost 10 bases; unmatched junction nucleotides: 9. The DNA of the CDR3 is TGCGCCAGCAGTGAGTCGGTGGCGGGGACTAGCGGGGAGGAGCAGTTCTTC. Protein: CASSESVAGTSGEEQFF.

The chain carries TRBV10-2 and TRBJ1-1; D ambiguous. The germline gives CDR1 WSHSY, CDR2 SAAADI. Trimming shortened V by 6 bases and J by 1 base, and 9 bases separated the two germline ends. The CDR3 totals 13 residues. The DNA of the CDR3 is TGCGCCAGCAGGCAAGGAGGGAACACTGAAGCTTTCTTT. This gives the protein CASRQGGNTEAFF.

The chain links TRBV7-9 to TRBJ1-1, with 11 bases matching TRBD1. The germline gives CDR1 SEHNR, CDR2 FQNEAQ (reference sequence). The length of the CDR3 is 14 residues. The trim removed 5 bases at V and 4 bases at J, leaving 3 bases unmatched. CDR3 amino acids: CASSPGTGGTEAFF. The CDR3, as DNA: TGTGCCAGCAGCCCTGGGACAGGGGGCACTGAAGCTTTCTTT.

The V gene is TRBV13, the J gene TRBJ1-1; tentative D call: TRBD1 (5 bases). Trimming took 3 bases from V and 10 from J, leaving 9 bases between them. The CDR3 runs to 11 residues. CDR1 and CDR2 (germline): PRHDT, FYEKMQ (reference sequence). In nucleotides, the CDR3 is TGTGCCAGCAGCTTTGGGGCGACAGCTTTCTTT. Translating gives CASSFGATAFF.

The chain combines TRBV19 with TRBJ2-7, with D tentatively TRBD1 or TRBD2 (6 bases each). The CDR3 covers 15 residues. Looked up from germline, CDR1 is LNHDA and CDR2 is SQIVND (reference sequence). Trimming pared 4 bases from V and 0 bases from J, leaving 13 bases between. CDR3: CASSRGASSSYEQYF. In DNA, the CDR3 is TGTGCCAGTAGTAGGGGGGCCTCGAGCTCCTACGAGCAGTACTTC.

The chain recombines TRBV7-9 with TRBJ2-1; TRBD2 matches at 14 bases. CDR3 length: 15 amino acids. The junction had 5 bases not matched to a gene; V was cut back by 6 bases and J by 7 bases. Germline assignment: CDR1 SEHNR and CDR2 FQNEAQ (reference sequence). CDR3 nucleotides: TGTGCCAGCAGTTCGAGGACTAGCGGGAGGAATGAGCAGTTCTTC. Encoded protein: CASSSRTSGRNEQFF.

V and J are TRBV15 and TRBJ1-5, with TRBD1 as a possible D gene (6 bases). Germline V gives CDR1 LNHNV, CDR2 YYDKDF (reference sequence). V dropped 1 base and J dropped 1 base, with 8 bases sitting between them. The CDR3 extends over 15 amino acids. The CDR3 sequence is CATSRAGGSNQPQHF. DNA of the CDR3: TGTGCCACCAGCAGAGCCGGGGGCAGCAATCAGCCCCAGCATTTT.

In the case of this clone: At the DNA level, this CDR3 is encoded by other sequences in the same sample as well. The chain uses TRBV18 and TRBJ1-5; D gene unclear. The CDR3 consists of 13 residues. The V end was cut by 2 bases, the J end by 7 bases, with 9 bases between. Germline V gene sequence: CDR1 KGHSH, CDR2 LQKENI. DNA of the CDR3: TGTGCCAGCTCACCAACCCAGAACCAGCCCCAGCATTTT. It encodes CASSPTQNQPQHF.

The chain has TRBV6-5 and TRBJ1-1; D is ambiguous. Germline-derived CDR1 and CDR2 are MNHEY and SVGAGI. The CDR3 extends over 14 amino acids. Trimming pared 6 bases from V and 11 bases from J, leaving 22 bases between. The CDR3, as DNA: TGTGCCAGCAGGATAGGACGGAGCCCGGTGAGGGCTTTCTTT. It is translated as CASRIGRSPVRAFF.

The CDR3 DNA reads TGTGCCAGCAGTGAGCCGGGACAGGGTGCCACTGAAGCTTTCTTT. Amino acids: CASSEPGQGATEAFF. V is TRBV25-1 and J is TRBJ1-1; 9 bases are shared with TRBD1. The CDR3 loop spans 15 amino acids. The V gene end was trimmed by 3 bases and the J gene end by 4 bases; junction bases not matched to a gene: 6. In germline, CDR1 is MGHDK, CDR2 SYGVNS.

V usage is TRBV5-1 and J usage is TRBJ1-2; D uncertain. From germline, CDR1 is SGHRS and CDR2 YFSETQ. V shed 0 bases and J shed 7 bases, with 16 bases lying between them. The CDR3 spans 15 residues. CDR3 amino acids: CASSLAPASEVGYTF. CDR3 nucleotide sequence: TGCGCCAGCAGCTTGGCCCCGGCTTCAGAAGTTGGCTACACCTTC.

This chain links TRBV11-1 with TRBJ1-4; D unclear. V dropped 5 bases and J dropped 4 bases, with 8 bases sitting between them. This CDR3 has 13 amino acids. Germline V gene data show CDR1 as SGHAT and CDR2 as FQDESV (reference sequence). CDR3 protein: CASSRAGNEKLFF. The CDR3 coding sequence is TGTGCCAGCAGCAGGGCTGGTAATGAAAAACTGTTTTTT.

The chain employs TRBV19 and TRBJ1-6; D is uncertain. V was trimmed by 5 bases and J by 1 base, leaving 0 bases between them. The CDR3 length is 12 residues. Germline V CDR1 and CDR2: LNHDA, SQIVND (reference sequence). Here the CDR3 DNA reads TGTGCCAGTAGTTCCTATAATTCACCCCTCCACTTT. Protein product: CASSSYNSPLHF.

The chain joins TRBV6-5 to TRBJ2-1; possible D gene TRBD1, 5 bases. This CDR3 comprises 15 residues. Per the germline V gene, CDR1 is MNHEY and CDR2 is SVGAGI. V was clipped by 5 bases and J by 4 bases, with 15 bases between them. The CDR3 loop is CASSPRAPLYNEQFF. For the CDR3, the DNA is TGTGCCAGCAGTCCCAGGGCCCCACTTTACAATGAGCAGTTCTTC.

The chain recombines TRBV19 with TRBJ1-4, with D hard to call. Germline-derived CDR1 and CDR2 are LNHDA and SQIVND (reference sequence). V lost 2 bases and J lost 5, with 9 bases in between. The CDR3 loop spans 14 amino acids. CDR3 residues: CASSIQRQNEKLFF. DNA for the CDR3: TGTGCCAGTAGTATACAGCGCCAGAATGAAAAACTGTTTTTT.

The V call is TRBV2, the J call TRBJ2-4, with D perhaps matching TRBD2 (5 bases). CDR3 length: 15 amino acids. Germline-derived CDR1 and CDR2 are SNHLY and FYNNEI. Trimming removed 3 bases at V and 0 bases at J, with 9 bases between. In DNA form, the CDR3 reads TGTGCCAGCAGTGAGGTCGGGATAGCCAAAAACATTCAGTACTTC. Protein product: CASSEVGIAKNIQYF.

The V call is TRBV18, the J call TRBJ1-1; 9 bases fit TRBD1. V dropped 3 bases and J dropped 4; count of bases not matched to a gene: 9. The CDR3 is made up of 16 amino acids. Germline CDR1 is KGHSH and CDR2 is LQKENI. In DNA form, the CDR3 reads TGTGCCAGCTCACCTCAAAGGACAGGGGAAGGCACTGAAGCTTTCTTT. It translates to CASSPQRTGEGTEAFF.

The chain combines TRBV13 with TRBJ1-1; possible D gene TRBD1, 5 bases. The CDR3 is made up of 18 amino acids. Trimming took 0 bases from V and 4 from J, leaving 21 bases between them. CDR1 is PRHDT and CDR2 is FYEKMQ in the germline V gene (reference sequence). The CDR3 spells CASSLGQGPRVPGTEAFF. CDR3 sequence (DNA): TGTGCCAGCAGCTTAGGTCAGGGCCCCCGAGTCCCAGGCACTGAAGCTTTCTTT.

This clone was seen only a few times. The gene calls are TRBV5-4 and TRBJ1-2; D unresolved. CDR1 is SGHNT and CDR2 is YYREEE in the germline V gene (reference sequence). V was cut by 4 bases and J by 1 base, with 20 bases left in between. CDR3 length: 17 residues. The CDR3 protein is CASSLTPSKVGNYGYTF. The CDR3 DNA reads TGTGCCAGCAGCCTCACCCCGTCAAAAGTGGGTAACTATGGCTACACCTTC.

CDR3 sequence: CASSLVGLRLNEQFF. The CDR3 DNA follows: TGTGCCAGCAGCTTGGTCGGACTACGTTTAAATGAGCAGTTCTTC. This chain joins TRBV5-5 and TRBJ2-1, with TRBD2 as a possible D gene (6 bases). The CDR3 extends over 15 amino acids. V lost 0 bases to trimming and J lost 7 bases, with 14 bases between them. Germline V CDR1 and CDR2: SGHKS, YYEKEE (reference sequence).

The CDR3 DNA sequence: TGTGCCAGCACCTCGGGGACAGGGGAGGCTTATGAGCAGTTCTTC. Translating gives CASTSGTGEAYEQFF. The chain uses TRBV9 and TRBJ2-1, with 10 bases identical to TRBD1. The CDR3 is 15 amino acids. Germline lookup yields CDR1 SGDLS and CDR2 YYNGEE. V lost 6 bases and J lost 8; bases outside the gene matches: 11. The full variable domain, its missing parts supplied by reference TRBV9 and TRBJ2-1, is DSGVTQTPKHLITATGQRVTLRCSPRSGDLSVYWYQQSLDQGLQFLIQYYNGEERAKGNILERFSAQQFPDLHSELNLSSLELGDSALYFCASTSGTGEAYEQFFGPGTRLTVL.

The V gene is TRBV5-1, the J gene TRBJ2-1, with 7 positions matching TRBD1. CDR3 length: 16 amino acids. The J segment lost 4 bases and the V segment lost 3 bases, leaving 10 bases of the junction unmatched. Germline lookup yields CDR1 SGHRS and CDR2 YFSETQ. CDR3 in amino acids: CASSSSRQGGYNEQFF. The DNA for the CDR3 is TGCGCCAGCAGCTCCTCACGACAGGGTGGGTACAATGAGCAGTTCTTC.